This is a list of T cell receptor beta chains from one sample in a study of spatial heterogeneity in lung cancer. TCRdb re-called the 5' RACE reads with MiXCR, one entry per CDR3 protein. The sample has about 1,400 distinct CDR3 sequences; about 6.7% are singletons. The starting material was lung tumor tissue, obtained at surgery. The receptors originated from a female donor with early-stage non-small cell lung cancer. Each CDR3 is given with its conserved first and last residue. The D gene is left open where the match is weak. A row's size may be missing; if present it is once, few, many or a size class.

clone size	D gene	J gene	V gene	CDR3 DNA	CDR3 protein
medium-sized	.	TRBJ1-1	TRBV5-5	TGTGCCAGCAGCTTGGTCTTGGATACTGAAGCTTTCTTT	CASSLVLDTEAFF
medium-sized	TRBD2	TRBJ2-2	TRBV10-3	TGTGCCATCAGTGAGCCCCCGACTAGCGGCATTGCGAACACCGGGGAGCTGTTTTTT	CAISEPPTSGIANTGELFF
few	TRBD1	TRBJ2-5	TRBV18	TGTGCCAGCTCACCTCGGACAGGGGAGACCCAGTACTTC	CASSPRTGETQYF
.	TRBD2	TRBJ2-7	TRBV25-1	TGTGCCAGCAGTGAATGGGGCGGGAGTCCGTTGGAGCAGTACTTC	CASSEWGGSPLEQYF
many	.	TRBJ2-3	TRBV7-2	TGTGCCAGCAGCTCTGACAGGACAAATACGCAGTATTTT	CASSSDRTNTQYF
large	TRBD1	TRBJ1-6	TRBV7-2	TGTGCCAGCAGCTTAGCGGACAGGGGGCTTAATTCACCCCTCCACTTT	CASSLADRGLNSPLHF
medium-sized	.	TRBJ1-2	TRBV5-4	TGTGCCAGCAGCCCGGAAGAGAATCGCTACACCTTC	CASSPEENRYTF
medium-sized	TRBD1	TRBJ1-1	TRBV5-1	TGCGCCAGCAGCTTTGGGACAGGGGGCCTGAACACTGAAGCTTTCTTT	CASSFGTGGLNTEAFF
large	TRBD1	TRBJ2-7	TRBV6-5	TGTGCCAGCATTCTCGGGCGGGACAGGGGGTACTACGAGCAGTACTTC	CASILGRDRGYYEQYF
many	TRBD2	TRBJ2-2	TRBV2	TGTGCCAGCAGTTCAACTAGCGGGAGGGCCGGCGGGGAGCTGTTTTTT	CASSSTSGRAGGELFF